This is a list of T cell receptor beta chains from one sample in a study of blood T cell repertoires in COVID-19. Some clones are missing from TCRdb's copy, which holds only in-frame ones; the method was immunoSEQ multiplex PCR. The data contain 110,000 or so clones, about 88% of them singletons. Sequencing was performed on peripheral blood. These receptors all stem from a woman aged 70-85 years who had recovered from COVID-19. CDR3s include the opening cysteine and the closing phenylalanine or tryptophan. A D gene is named only where the DNA matches it firmly. Clone sizes are given selectively: once, few, many, or a class where the clone is expanded.

J: TRBJ2-5
D: -
length: 13
size: -
V: TRBV12-5
DNA: TGTGCTAGTGGTTTTTCAGGGGAAGAGACCCAGTACTTC
CDR3: CASGFSGEETQYF

J: TRBJ1-6
D: -
length: 17
size: -
V: TRBV18
DNA: TGTGCCAGCTCACCAAGGACCCCGGGGTCCTATAATTCACCCCTCCACTTT
CDR3: CASSPRTPGSYNSPLHF

J: TRBJ1-2
D: -
length: 13
size: -
V: TRBV28
DNA: TGTGCCAGCAGTACCGGAGCGTACTATGGCTACACCTTC
CDR3: CASSTGAYYGYTF

J: TRBJ2-7
D: -
length: 14
size: -
V: TRBV6-5
DNA: TGTGCCAGCAGACTACAGGAAATGGCCTACGAGCAGTACTTC
CDR3: CASRLQEMAYEQYF

J: TRBJ1-2
D: -
length: 13
size: once
V: TRBV28
DNA: TGTGCCAGCAGTTCGCAGGGATTCTATGGCTACACCTTC
CDR3: CASSSQGFYGYTF

J: TRBJ2-5
D: -
length: 10
size: -
V: TRBV20-1
DNA: TGCAGTGCGGGGAGAGAGACCCAGTACTTC
CDR3: CSAGRETQYF

J: TRBJ2-1
D: -
length: 12
size: -
V: TRBV30
DNA: TGTGCCTGGAACGGGGGTTCCAATGAGCAGTTCTTC
CDR3: CAWNGGSNEQFF

J: TRBJ1-4
D: -
length: 17
size: -
V: TRBV5-1
DNA: TGCGCCAGCAGCTCCAACCCGAGGGCAGCAGGAAATGAAAAACTGTTTTTT
CDR3: CASSSNPRAAGNEKLFF

J: TRBJ2-2
D: TRBD1
length: 15
size: -
V: TRBV4-1
DNA: TGCGCCAGCAGCCCCCGGACAGGGGGAGACGGGGAGCTGTTTTTT
CDR3: CASSPRTGGDGELFF

J: TRBJ2-3
D: TRBD2
length: 16
size: -
V: TRBV4-2
DNA: TGTGCCAGCAGCCAAGATGGAGCGGGAGGGAGGCGTACGCAGTATTTT
CDR3: CASSQDGAGGRRTQYF

J: TRBJ1-5
D: -
length: 19
size: -
V: TRBV4-3
DNA: TGCGCCAGCAGCCAATCCTTTCTAGGGGGGGGGCAAGGCAATCAGCCCCAGCATTTT
CDR3: CASSQSFLGGGQGNQPQHF

J: TRBJ1-1
D: -
length: 14
size: -
V: TRBV11-3
DNA: TGTGCCAGCAGCTTAGAGGAGGGGTCCACTGAAGCTTTCTTT
CDR3: CASSLEEGSTEAFF

J: TRBJ2-3
D: TRBD2
length: 15
size: few
V: TRBV7-3
DNA: TGTGCCAGCAGCTTAAGGGGGGGACCCACAGATACGCAGTATTTT
CDR3: CASSLRGGPTDTQYF

J: TRBJ1-4
D: -
length: 15
size: -
V: TRBV18
DNA: TGTGCCAGCTCACCCCGCGAGGGCTCGAATGAAAAACTGTTTTTT
CDR3: CASSPREGSNEKLFF

J: TRBJ1-5
D: TRBD1
length: 13
size: once
V: TRBV2
DNA: TGTGCCAGCAGCCGGGACAGCGGTCAGCCCCAGCATTTT
CDR3: CASSRDSGQPQHF

J: TRBJ1-2
D: TRBD1
length: 13
size: -
V: TRBV7-8
DNA: TGTGCCAGCAGCCGTGGGACAGGGAATGGCTACACCTTC
CDR3: CASSRGTGNGYTF

J: TRBJ2-5
D: -
length: 14
size: -
V: TRBV6-5
DNA: TGTGCCAGCAGTCCACAGGTTGGGCAAGAGACCCAGTACTTC
CDR3: CASSPQVGQETQYF

J: TRBJ1-5
D: -
length: 13
size: -
V: TRBV12-3/TRBV12-4
DNA: TGTGCCAGCAGTGAGGGCAGAAATCAGCCCCAGCATTTT
CDR3: CASSEGRNQPQHF

J: TRBJ1-6
D: -
length: 15
size: -
V: TRBV27
DNA: TGTGCCAGCAGTTTTGACAGTCGCGATAATTCACCCCTCCACTTT
CDR3: CASSFDSRDNSPLHF

J: TRBJ1-4
D: TRBD1
length: 15
size: -
V: TRBV19
DNA: TGTGCCAGTAGTCGACCACAGGGGAGTGGAGAAAAACTGTTTTTT
CDR3: CASSRPQGSGEKLFF

J: TRBJ2-3
D: -
length: 14
size: -
V: TRBV24-1
DNA: TGTGCCACCAGGGACTCGCCTAGCACAGATACGCAGTATTTT
CDR3: CATRDSPSTDTQYF

J: TRBJ2-5
D: TRBD1
length: 14
size: -
V: TRBV30
DNA: TGTGCCTGGAGTGTCGGACAGGGAGGAGAGACCCAGTACTTC
CDR3: CAWSVGQGGETQYF

J: TRBJ2-7
D: TRBD2
length: 17
size: -
V: TRBV18
DNA: TGTGCCAGCTCACCCCCGCCGGGACTAGCGGATTCCTACGAGCAGTACTTC
CDR3: CASSPPPGLADSYEQYF

J: TRBJ2-1
D: TRBD2
length: 19
size: -
V: TRBV28
DNA: TGTGCCAGCAGGAGAACCGGGACTAGCGGGAGGTTAGGAAACAATGAGCAGTTCTTC
CDR3: CASRRTGTSGRLGNNEQFF

J: TRBJ1-1
D: -
length: 14
size: -
V: TRBV18
DNA: TGTGCCAGCTCACCGGGCCAAACTGGCACTGAAGCTTTCTTT
CDR3: CASSPGQTGTEAFF

J: TRBJ2-7
D: -
length: 13
size: few
V: TRBV12-5
DNA: TGTGCTAGTGGTTTGGACGGCTCCTACGAGCAGTACTTC
CDR3: CASGLDGSYEQYF

J: TRBJ2-7
D: -
length: 13
size: -
V: TRBV10-3
DNA: TGTGCCATCAGACCACAGGAGCCCTACGAGCAGTACTTC
CDR3: CAIRPQEPYEQYF

J: TRBJ2-7
D: TRBD2
length: 18
size: -
V: TRBV6-6
DNA: TGTGCCAGCAGTCATGGGGCGGGAGGGAAAAGGAGCTCCTACGAGCAGTACTTC
CDR3: CASSHGAGGKRSSYEQYF

J: TRBJ2-3
D: TRBD2
length: 17
size: -
V: TRBV27
DNA: TGTGCCAGCAGTTTAATTTTAGCTAGCGGGACCACAGATACGCAGTATTTT
CDR3: CASSLILASGTTDTQYF

J: TRBJ1-5
D: TRBD1
length: 18
size: -
V: TRBV28
DNA: TGTGCCAGCAGTGGGACAGGGGTGGCCTCCGAACCCAATCAGCCCCAGCATTTT
CDR3: CASSGTGVASEPNQPQHF

J: TRBJ1-1
D: -
length: 13
size: -
V: TRBV19
DNA: TGTGCCAGTAGTATAAACAGGGAAGGTGAAGCTTTCTTT
CDR3: CASSINREGEAFF

J: TRBJ2-2
D: TRBD1
length: 18
size: -
V: TRBV5-6
DNA: TGTGCCAGCAGCTTGGTTCTACCTCTTAACAGGGGCACCGGGGAGCTGTTTTTT
CDR3: CASSLVLPLNRGTGELFF

J: TRBJ2-2
D: -
length: 13
size: -
V: TRBV7-3
DNA: TGTGCCAGCAGCCAGGGGATACCCGGGGAGCTGTTTTTT
CDR3: CASSQGIPGELFF

J: TRBJ1-6
D: TRBD1
length: 14
size: -
V: TRBV6-2/TRBV6-3
DNA: TGTGCCAGCACCCCCCGGGACAGGGATTCACCCCTCCACTTT
CDR3: CASTPRDRDSPLHF

J: TRBJ2-2
D: -
length: 17
size: -
V: TRBV6-2/TRBV6-3
DNA: TGTGCCAGCAGTTACGTTCTCGGCAGGGTAGATTCCGGGGAGCTGTTTTTT
CDR3: CASSYVLGRVDSGELFF

J: TRBJ1-2
D: -
length: 13
size: -
V: TRBV2
DNA: TGTGCCAGCAGTGAACAGGGTCCCGGTGGCTACACCTTC
CDR3: CASSEQGPGGYTF

J: TRBJ1-1
D: -
length: 11
size: -
V: TRBV3-1/TRBV3-2
DNA: TGTGCCAGCAGCCACGTCACTGAAGCTTTCTTT
CDR3: CASSHVTEAFF

J: TRBJ2-2
D: -
length: 18
size: -
V: TRBV6-2/TRBV6-3
DNA: TGTGCCAGCAGTTACCCGACAAGGTACCTGGCGAACACCGGGGAGCTGTTTTTT
CDR3: CASSYPTRYLANTGELFF

J: TRBJ1-2
D: -
length: 12
size: -
V: TRBV10-3
DNA: TGTGCCATCAGTGAGTTCGAGTACGGCTACACCTTC
CDR3: CAISEFEYGYTF

J: TRBJ2-7
D: -
length: 13
size: few
V: TRBV10-3
DNA: TGTGCCATCAGTGTACCCGGGACCTACGAGCAGTACTTC
CDR3: CAISVPGTYEQYF

J: TRBJ1-4
D: TRBD1
length: 17
size: -
V: TRBV4-3
DNA: TGCGCCAGCAGCCAAGAAACGGGCAGGGGGCGAGGGGAAAAACTGTTTTTT
CDR3: CASSQETGRGRGEKLFF

J: TRBJ2-2
D: -
length: 14
size: -
V: TRBV7-3
DNA: TGTGCCAGCAGCCTTAACAGGGCTGGCGGGGAGCTGTTTTTT
CDR3: CASSLNRAGGELFF

J: TRBJ2-1
D: -
length: 12
size: -
V: TRBV7-3
DNA: TGTGCCAGCAGCTCCCGGCTCGGGGAGCAGTTCTTC
CDR3: CASSSRLGEQFF

J: TRBJ1-4
D: TRBD1
length: 14
size: -
V: TRBV29-1
DNA: TGCAGCGTTGAGGCCCAGGGGGTCGGTGAAAAACTGTTTTTT
CDR3: CSVEAQGVGEKLFF

J: TRBJ1-6
D: TRBD1
length: 16
size: -
V: TRBV7-6
DNA: TGTGCCAGCAGCTTAGGACAGGGGCGAACAAATTCACCCCTCCACTTT
CDR3: CASSLGQGRTNSPLHF

J: TRBJ2-1
D: -
length: 12
size: -
V: TRBV10-1
DNA: TGCGCCAGCCTGATACGGCGGGATGAGCAGTTCTTC
CDR3: CASLIRRDEQFF

J: TRBJ2-5
D: TRBD1
length: 16
size: -
V: TRBV5-5
DNA: TGTGCCAGCAGCCCCAGACAGGGAGAGGGCCAAGAGACCCAGTACTTC
CDR3: CASSPRQGEGQETQYF

J: TRBJ2-1
D: TRBD1
length: 15
size: -
V: TRBV10-3
DNA: TGTGCCATCAGTGACGGACAGGGGGGGCACAATGAGCAGTTCTTC
CDR3: CAISDGQGGHNEQFF

J: TRBJ2-7
D: TRBD2
length: 17
size: once
V: TRBV27
DNA: TGTGCCAGCACTCCCAGGTGGGGGGGAGGTGGCTCCTACGAGCAGTACTTC
CDR3: CASTPRWGGGGSYEQYF

J: TRBJ2-3
D: TRBD2
length: 16
size: -
V: TRBV11-3
DNA: TGTGCCAGCAGCCCAGAGGGGCGGGGGGGCGCAGATACGCAGTATTTT
CDR3: CASSPEGRGGADTQYF